This TCR beta chain was sequenced for a study of cytomegalovirus exposure and HLA in healthy donors. Germline CDR1 and CDR2: SGHVS and FQNEAQ. After removal of 4 bases from V and 2 bases from J, the junction contained 5 bases not matched to a gene. This CDR3 is built from 15 residues. Whole-study findings and limits: The authors listed 164 TCR beta chains as cytomegalovirus-associated.

60 Vbeta and 13 Jbeta primers were used in PCR. Sequencing was performed with immunoSEQ multiplex PCR; in TCRdb, only in-frame clones are kept and a portion is missing. The sample lists 140,000 to 150,000 clones, 70% occurring once. As regards this clone: Antigen specificity is unknown.

The chain carries TRBV7-8 and TRBJ2-7; 10 nucleotides match TRBD1. Material: PBMCs. This TCR was sampled from a woman aged 55-70 years in good health and CMV-seropositive. The CDR3 bases are TGTGCCAGCAGCTCGACAGGGGGCAGTCCCTACGAGCAGTACTTC. Its protein product is CASSSTGGSPYEQYF.